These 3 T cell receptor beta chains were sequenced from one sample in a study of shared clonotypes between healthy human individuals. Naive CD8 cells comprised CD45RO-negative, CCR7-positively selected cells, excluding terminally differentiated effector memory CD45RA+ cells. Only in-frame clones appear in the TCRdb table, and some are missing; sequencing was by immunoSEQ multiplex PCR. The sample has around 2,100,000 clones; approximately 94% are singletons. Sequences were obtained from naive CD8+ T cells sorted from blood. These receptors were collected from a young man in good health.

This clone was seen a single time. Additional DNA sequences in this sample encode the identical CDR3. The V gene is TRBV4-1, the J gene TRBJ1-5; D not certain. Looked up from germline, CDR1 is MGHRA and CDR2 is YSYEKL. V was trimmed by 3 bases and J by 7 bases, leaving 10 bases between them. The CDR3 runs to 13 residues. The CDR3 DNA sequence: TGCGCCAGCAGCCAGGCCATCGGACAGCCCCAGCATTTT. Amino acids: CASSQAIGQPQHF.

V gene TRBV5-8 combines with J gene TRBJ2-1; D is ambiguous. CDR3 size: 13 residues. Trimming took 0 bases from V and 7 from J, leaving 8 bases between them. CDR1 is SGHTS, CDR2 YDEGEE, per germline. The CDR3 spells CASSLVLGNEQFF. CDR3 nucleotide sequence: TGTGCCAGCAGCTTGGTTTTGGGGAATGAGCAGTTCTTC.

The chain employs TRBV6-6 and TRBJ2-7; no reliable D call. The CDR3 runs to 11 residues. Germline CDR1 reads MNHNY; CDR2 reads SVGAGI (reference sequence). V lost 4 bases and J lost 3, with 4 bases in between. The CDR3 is CASSSIYEQYF. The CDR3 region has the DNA TGTGCCAGCAGTTCCATCTACGAGCAGTACTTC.